Listed below are T cell receptor beta chains from one sample, sequenced in a study of cytomegalovirus exposure and HLA in healthy donors. Sequenced by immunoSEQ multiplex PCR; TCRdb stores in-frame clones only, minus some. The sample's table shows about 140,000 clones. The sample taken for sequencing was PBMCs. The origin of the receptors is a woman aged 18-29 years in good health and CMV-seronegative. The CDR3 runs from the conserved cysteine through the conserved F or W. The D gene is left open where the match is weak.

v_gene,j_gene,d_gene,len,CDR3aa,CDR3nt
TRBV29-1,TRBJ1-1,-,13,CSVVRGRNTEAFF,TGCAGCGTTGTACGAGGAAGGAACACTGAAGCTTTCTTT
TRBV28,TRBJ1-5,-,16,CASSLWGGLGNQPQHF,TGTGCCAGCAGTTTGTGGGGGGGGTTGGGCAATCAGCCCCAGCATTTT
TRBV9,TRBJ2-3,-,15,CASSVEQAPNPTQYF,TGTGCCAGCAGCGTAGAACAGGCCCCCAATCCTACGCAGTATTTT
TRBV5-1,TRBJ2-3,TRBD1,15,CASSLAGQPTDTQYF,TGCGCCAGCAGCTTGGCGGGACAGCCAACAGATACGCAGTATTTT
TRBV5-5,TRBJ2-1,TRBD2,18,CASSLNMRTSGQDNEQFF,TGTGCCAGCAGCTTGAATATGAGGACTAGCGGACAGGACAATGAGCAGTTCTTC
TRBV6-6,TRBJ2-7,TRBD2,16,CASSHRTSGRLYEQYF,TGTGCCAGCAGTCACCGGACTAGCGGGAGGCTTTACGAGCAGTACTTC
TRBV29-1,TRBJ1-2,-,12,CSVRVDNYGYTF,TGCAGCGTCCGGGTCGACAACTATGGCTACACCTTC
TRBV2,TRBJ2-5,-,14,CASRARLVQETQYF,TGTGCCAGCAGGGCCCGACTAGTCCAAGAGACCCAGTACTTC
TRBV7-8,TRBJ2-3,-,15,CASSFSGSEGDTQYF,TGTGCCAGCAGCTTTTCCGGGAGTGAGGGGGATACGCAGTATTTT
TRBV7-7,TRBJ1-1,-,13,CASSRDMNTEAFF,TGTGCCAGCAGCAGAGATATGAACACTGAAGCTTTCTTT
TRBV7-8,TRBJ2-6,TRBD1,15,CASSNRDRGANVLTF,TGTGCCAGCAGCAACCGGGACAGGGGGGCCAACGTCCTGACTTTC
TRBV11-2,TRBJ2-7,-,15,CASSLVQLASYEQYF,TGTGCCAGCAGCTTAGTCCAACTAGCATCCTACGAGCAGTACTTC
TRBV7-3,TRBJ2-5,TRBD2,16,CASSLTGTSVQETQYF,TGTGCCAGCAGCTTAACGGGGACTAGCGTACAAGAGACCCAGTACTTC
TRBV18,TRBJ2-5,-,14,CASSPPTSQETQYF,TGTGCCAGCTCACCACCGACATCGCAAGAGACCCAGTACTTC
TRBV9,TRBJ2-5,-,14,CASSVGQGQETQYF,TGTGCCAGCAGCGTAGGGCAGGGCCAAGAGACCCAGTACTTC
TRBV7-9,TRBJ2-7,-,12,CASSGSAYEQYF,TGTGCCAGCAGTGGCAGCGCCTACGAGCAGTACTTC
TRBV7-6,TRBJ2-3,-,13,CASSLGAGDTQYF,TGTGCCAGCAGCTTAGGCGCTGGAGATACGCAGTATTTT
TRBV19,TRBJ1-2,TRBD1,15,CASSTQGAGNYGYTF,TGTGCCAGTAGTACACAGGGGGCGGGTAACTATGGCTACACCTTC
TRBV5-6,TRBJ1-1,-,16,CASSWGSRSGGTEAFF,TGTGCCAGCAGCTGGGGGTCGAGAAGCGGGGGCACTGAAGCTTTCTTT
TRBV5-1,TRBJ2-1,-,14,CASSLTTSYNEQFF,TGCGCCAGCAGCTTGACGACTAGCTACAATGAGCAGTTCTTC
TRBV28,TRBJ2-7,TRBD2,15,CASSLGGARGYEQYF,TGTGCCAGCAGCCTCGGGGGGGCTCGCGGGTACGAGCAGTACTTC
TRBV2,TRBJ1-5,-,13,CASTQGFNQPQHF,TGTGCCAGCACTCAGGGATTCAATCAGCCCCAGCATTTT
TRBV7-8,TRBJ2-2,TRBD2,14,CASSPGGGGTELFF,TGTGCCAGCAGCCCCGGTGGCGGGGGGACGGAGCTGTTTTTT
TRBV6-5,TRBJ1-2,-,16,CASSSYPQGINYGYTF,TGTGCCAGCAGTTCATACCCCCAGGGGATTAACTATGGCTACACCTTC
TRBV7-8,TRBJ2-7,TRBD2,14,CASSLAGAEREQYF,TGTGCCAGCAGCCTAGCGGGAGCAGAGCGCGAGCAGTACTTC
TRBV5-1,TRBJ2-1,-,14,CASYPGGVMNEQFF,TGCGCCAGCTACCCCGGGGGAGTAATGAATGAGCAGTTCTTC
TRBV7-6,TRBJ2-2,TRBD2,17,CASSPGRTSGNTGELFF,TGTGCCAGCAGCCCAGGTCGTACTAGCGGGAACACCGGGGAGCTGTTTTTT
TRBV9,TRBJ2-1,-,15,CASSVGQGRLNEQFF,TGTGCCAGCAGCGTAGGTCAGGGTAGGTTGAATGAGCAGTTCTTC
TRBV7-9,TRBJ2-1,-,16,CASSLGRRDWYNEQFF,TGTGCCAGCAGCTTAGGACGTCGGGACTGGTACAATGAGCAGTTCTTC
TRBV9,TRBJ1-2,-,13,CASSVGGAGGYTF,TGTGCCAGCAGCGTAGGGGGCGCAGGAGGCTACACCTTC
TRBV9,TRBJ1-2,-,13,CASSVTENYGYTF,TGTGCCAGCAGCGTCACAGAGAACTATGGCTACACCTTC
TRBV6-5,TRBJ1-5,-,15,CASSPDPGGNQPQHF,TGTGCCAGCAGTCCCGATCCCGGGGGCAATCAGCCCCAGCATTTT
TRBV13,TRBJ2-5,TRBD2,19,CASSAPSLRLAHGQETQYF,TGTGCCAGCAGCGCCCCCTCCCTAAGACTAGCCCACGGACAAGAGACCCAGTACTTC
TRBV19,TRBJ1-2,-,18,CASSPSLSGTGKGYGYTF,TGTGCCAGTAGTCCAAGCTTGTCGGGTACAGGGAAAGGCTATGGCTACACCTTC
TRBV6-5,TRBJ2-1,TRBD1,16,CASSYGTGGSYNEQFF,TGTGCCAGCAGTTATGGGACAGGGGGCTCCTACAATGAGCAGTTCTTC
TRBV6-6,TRBJ2-5,TRBD1,15,CASSTTGTGDETQYF,TGTGCCAGCAGCACGACCGGGACAGGGGACGAGACCCAGTACTTC
TRBV12-5,TRBJ2-1,-,19,CASGLVLFSADYSYNEQFF,TGTGCTAGTGGTTTGGTACTATTCTCTGCGGATTACTCCTACAATGAGCAGTTCTTC
TRBV10-3,TRBJ1-2,TRBD1,14,CAISGDREIGGYTF,TGTGCCATCAGTGGGGACAGGGAGATTGGTGGCTACACCTTC
TRBV11-3,TRBJ2-7,TRBD2,18,CASSRRHRSGRSNDEQYF,TGTGCCAGCAGCCGCAGACACCGTAGCGGGAGAAGTAACGACGAGCAGTACTTC
TRBV25-1,TRBJ2-3,TRBD2,13,CASSEAGGDTQYF,TGTGCCAGCAGTGAAGCGGGAGGAGATACGCAGTATTTT
TRBV9,TRBJ1-1,-,15,CASSPTAGVNTEAFF,TGTGCCAGCAGCCCGACTGCAGGGGTTAACACTGAAGCTTTCTTT
TRBV7-2,TRBJ1-2,-,14,CASSRDWENYGYTF,TGTGCCAGCAGTCGGGACTGGGAGAACTATGGCTACACCTTC
TRBV28,TRBJ2-7,TRBD2,18,CASSFFSGRGKTPYEQYF,TGTGCCAGCAGTTTTTTTAGCGGGAGGGGGAAGACGCCCTACGAGCAGTACTTC
TRBV14,TRBJ2-5,-,15,CASSQEMTFKETQYF,TGTGCCAGCAGCCAAGAAATGACTTTCAAAGAGACCCAGTACTTC
TRBV6-1,TRBJ2-1,TRBD2,16,CASSEVRASGNNEQFF,TGTGCCAGCAGTGAAGTTCGGGCTAGCGGAAACAATGAGCAGTTCTTC
TRBV11-2,TRBJ2-2,TRBD1,18,CASSSRERQGVPTGELFF,TGTGCCAGCAGCTCCCGGGAAAGACAGGGGGTCCCCACCGGGGAGCTGTTTTTT